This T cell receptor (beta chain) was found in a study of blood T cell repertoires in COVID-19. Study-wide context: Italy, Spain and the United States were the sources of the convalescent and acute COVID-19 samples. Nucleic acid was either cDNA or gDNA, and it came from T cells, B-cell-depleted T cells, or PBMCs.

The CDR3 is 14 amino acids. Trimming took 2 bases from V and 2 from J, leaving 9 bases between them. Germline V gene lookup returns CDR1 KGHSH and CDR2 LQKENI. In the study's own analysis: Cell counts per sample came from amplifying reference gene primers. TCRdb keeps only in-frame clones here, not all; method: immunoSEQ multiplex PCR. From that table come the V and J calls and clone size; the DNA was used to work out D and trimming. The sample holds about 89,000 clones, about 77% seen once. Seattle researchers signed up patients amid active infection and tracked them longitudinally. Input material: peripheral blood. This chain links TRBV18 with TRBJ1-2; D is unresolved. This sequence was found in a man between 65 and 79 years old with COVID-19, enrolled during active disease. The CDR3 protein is CASSPSVVNYGYTF. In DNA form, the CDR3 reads TGTGCCAGCTCACCATCTGTAGTGAACTATGGCTACACCTTC.